The TCR beta chain under discussion was sequenced for a study of cytomegalovirus exposure and HLA in healthy donors. Produced via immunoSEQ multiplex PCR; TCRdb's table is partial and in-frame only. The sample includes about 110,000 clones, about 88% of them seen just once. The CDR3 runs to 17 residues. The germline V gene has CDR1 MGHDK and CDR2 SYGVNS. V was pared by 4 bases and J by 5 bases, with 7 bases of the junction left unmatched. This clone was picked up one time. This sequence was found in a woman aged 18-29 years in good health and CMV-seropositive. The sequenced sample was PBMCs. The chain employs TRBV25-1 and TRBJ2-3; TRBD2 aligns across 15 bases. For the CDR3, the DNA is TGTGCCAGCAGTGGGACTAGCGGGGGGGCCTTGGGAGATACGCAGTATTTT. Translation gives CASSGTSGGALGDTQYF.